One and the same sample provided the 18 T cell receptor beta chains below, sequenced in a study of OX40 agonist ivuxolimab in advanced cancers. Clones were read by immunoSEQ multiplex PCR, and TCRdb kept only the in-frame ones, dropping some. This repertoire shows about 82,000 clones, 91% found once; its top ten account for under 3%. This specimen was CD4+ or CD8+ T cells sorted from blood, taken in a trial of the OX40 agonist ivuxolimab. The source is an adult with an advanced solid tumor such as melanoma, head and neck, liver or kidney cancer.

The chain couples TRBV6-6 to TRBJ1-2, with D unresolved. There are 12 residues in the CDR3. V lost 5 bases, J lost 3 bases, and 7 bases lay in between. CDR1 is MNHNY and CDR2 is SVGAGI in the germline V gene (reference sequence). CDR3 DNA sequence: TGTGCCAGCAGTACAGACCACTATGGCTACACCTTC. This gives the protein CASSTDHYGYTF.

CDR3 coding DNA: TGTGCCAGCAGCCCGAGAGGTTGGACTGAAGCTTTCTTT. This translates into CASSPRGWTEAFF. This rearrangement joins TRBV7-9 to TRBJ1-1; the D is unclear. CDR1 and CDR2 (germline): SEHNR, FQNEAQ (reference sequence). The V gene lost 5 bases and the J gene lost 5 bases, with 12 bases spanning the gap. This CDR3 is built from 13 residues.

The chain carries TRBV5-1 and TRBJ1-1; tentative D call: TRBD1 (5 bases). Germline CDR1 reads SGHRS; CDR2 reads YFSETQ. The germline V and J ends were trimmed by 3 bases and 1 base, with 10 bases remaining between them. The CDR3 spans 14 residues. This CDR3 reads CASSSRTSNTEAFF. In nucleotides, the CDR3 is TGCGCCAGCAGCTCGAGGACATCGAACACTGAAGCTTTCTTT. Full variable domain (missing parts from reference TRBV5-1 and TRBJ1-1): KAGVTQTPRYLIKTRGQQVTLSCSPISGHRSVSWYQQTPGQGLQFLFEYFSETQRNKGNFPGRFSGRQFSNSRSEMNVSTLELGDSALYLCASSSRTSNTEAFFGQGTRLTVV.

The rearrangement uses TRBV7-9 and TRBJ2-7; D may be TRBD1 or TRBD2 (5 bases each). CDR3 length equals 19 residues. The V gene lost 6 bases and the J gene lost 0 bases, with 27 bases spanning the gap. Germline V CDR1 and CDR2: SEHNR, FQNEAQ (reference sequence). The CDR3 DNA follows: TGTGCCAGCAGTCTAAATTTAGGTTGGGGACGGCAAACCTCCTACGAGCAGTACTTC. This sequence encodes CASSLNLGWGRQTSYEQYF.

The sample holds one count of this clone. The V gene is TRBV10-3, the J gene TRBJ2-7; TRBD2 aligns across 11 bases. J gave up 6 bases and V 7 bases, and 8 bases lay outside the gene matches. The length of the CDR3 is 14 residues. Looked up from germline, CDR1 is ENHRY and CDR2 is SYGVKD. CDR3 bases: TGTGCCATCACGACGACTAGCGGGGCGGGCGAGCAGTACTTC. Translated: CAITTTSGAGEQYF.

The V call is TRBV6-1, the J call TRBJ2-1; 8 bases agree with TRBD2. Germline lookup yields CDR1 MNHNS and CDR2 SASEGT. The CDR3 spans 13 residues. With 10 bases clipped from V and 11 bases from J, the junction kept 13 bases outside the gene matches. The CDR3 DNA sequence: TGTGCCATCGTATTAGCGGGATCTCCTCAGCAGTTCTTC. It is translated as CAIVLAGSPQQFF.

In DNA form, the CDR3 reads TGTGCCAGCAGTTCGCCTAATCCTGGAAACACCATATATTTT. Its protein is CASSSPNPGNTIYF. The chain carries TRBV28 and TRBJ1-3; D gene ambiguous. Trimming cost V 4 bases and J 2 bases, with 9 bases left between them. Germline V CDR1 and CDR2: MDHEN, SYDVKM. The length of the CDR3 is 14 residues.

The rearrangement links TRBV7-9 to TRBJ2-5; TRBD1 or TRBD2 may be the D gene (6 bases each). Deletions cut 0 bases from V and 2 bases from J, with 10 bases between. Germline V gene lookup returns CDR1 SEHNR and CDR2 FQNEAQ (reference sequence). CDR3 length: 15 amino acids. The CDR3 DNA sequence: TGTGCCAGCAGCTTAGCTGGAGGGGGGCAAGAGACCCAGTACTTC. Amino acids: CASSLAGGGQETQYF.

The J gene is TRBJ2-3, the V gene TRBV7-9; 13 nucleotides align to TRBD2. CDR3 length: 15 amino acids. CDR1 and CDR2 (germline): SEHNR, FQNEAQ (reference sequence). Unmatched junction bases numbered 4, after V lost 5 bases and J lost 5 bases. CDR3 bases: TGTGCCAGCAGCCCAGGACTAGCGGGAGTAGATACGCAGTATTTT. Amino acid sequence: CASSPGLAGVDTQYF.

The chain is built from TRBV6-4 and TRBJ2-2, with a tentative D call TRBD1 (6 bases). Germline V CDR1 and CDR2: MRHNA, SNTAGT. CDR3 length: 14 residues. V dropped 3 bases and J dropped 1 base, with 6 bases sitting between them. The CDR3 spells CASSEQGNTGELFF. DNA of the CDR3: TGTGCCAGCAGTGAACAGGGGAACACCGGGGAGCTGTTTTTT.

The rearrangement links TRBV7-8 to TRBJ2-5, with D tentatively TRBD1 (6 bases). Per germline, CDR1 SGHVS and CDR2 FQNEAQ. Trimming cost V 3 bases and J 7 bases, with 12 bases left between them. There are 13 residues in the CDR3. CDR3 bases: TGTGCCAGCAGCTTTCAGGGGTTTGTGACCCAGTACTTC. Residues: CASSFQGFVTQYF.

This clone was observed a handful of times. V usage is TRBV6-6 and J usage is TRBJ1-1; no reliable D call. Looked up from germline, CDR1 is MNHNY and CDR2 is SVGAGI (reference sequence). The CDR3 is 12 amino acids. Trimming left V 6 bases short and J 5 bases short, with 10 bases between. The CDR3 region has the DNA TGTGCCAGCAGACAGTCGGGGACTGAAGCTTTCTTT. Its translation: CASRQSGTEAFF.

The chain links TRBV28 to TRBJ2-1; 7 positions agree with TRBD2. Germline CDR1 is MDHEN and CDR2 is SYDVKM. V trimming: 3 bases; J trimming: 13 bases; junction bases outside the gene matches: 15. The CDR3 totals 15 residues. As DNA, the CDR3 is TGTGCCAGCAGTTTCGCGGGACTACCCCGCGGTCATCAGTTCTTC. Translated: CASSFAGLPRGHQFF. Full variable domain (missing parts from reference TRBV28 and TRBJ2-1): DVKVTQSSRYLVKRTGEKVFLECVQDMDHENMFWYRQDPGLGLRLIYFSYDVKMKEKGDIPEGYSVSREKKERFSLILESASTNQTSMYLCASSFAGLPRGHQFFGPGTRLTVL.

V gene TRBV28 combines with J gene TRBJ2-3; D ambiguous. The germline V gene encodes CDR1 MDHEN and CDR2 SYDVKM. V was pared by 6 bases and J by 1 base, with 11 bases between. CDR3 length equals 14 residues. CDR3 sequence reads: CASRSHSGTDTQYF. DNA for the CDR3: TGTGCCAGCAGATCTCACTCGGGCACAGATACGCAGTATTTT. The whole variable domain, remainder taken from reference TRBV28 and TRBJ2-3, is DVKVTQSSRYLVKRTGEKVFLECVQDMDHENMFWYRQDPGLGLRLIYFSYDVKMKEKGDIPEGYSVSREKKERFSLILESASTNQTSMYLCASRSHSGTDTQYFGPGTRLTVL.

V usage is TRBV7-2 and J usage is TRBJ1-2; 7 nucleotides agree with TRBD1. CDR1 and CDR2 (germline): SGHTA, FQGNSA. With 5 bases clipped from V and 7 bases from J, the junction kept 10 bases outside the gene matches. The CDR3 contains 14 residues. This CDR3 is CASSPSQGLGGYTF. The DNA of the CDR3 is TGTGCCAGCAGCCCCTCACAGGGGTTGGGTGGCTACACCTTC. The whole variable domain, filled in from reference TRBV7-2 and TRBJ1-2, reads GAGVSQSPSNKVTEKGKDVELRCDPISGHTALYWYRQSLGQGLEFLIYFQGNSAPDKSGLPSDRFSAERTGGSVSTLTIQRTQQEDSAVYLCASSPSQGLGGYTFGSGTRLTVV.

This rearrangement joins TRBV6-1 to TRBJ2-5; possibly TRBD1 or TRBD2 for D (5 bases each). The germline V gene encodes CDR1 MNHNS and CDR2 SASEGT. The CDR3 consists of 12 residues. Trimming pared 1 base from V and 9 bases from J, leaving 9 bases between. CDR3 region: CASSEGGSSQYF. The CDR3 bases are TGTGCCAGCAGTGAAGGGGGGAGTTCCCAGTACTTC.

This clone is a singleton in its sample. The chain recombines TRBV4-2 with TRBJ2-5, with a tentative D call TRBD2 (6 bases). Per the germline V gene, CDR1 is LGHNA and CDR2 is YNFKEQ. The germline V and J ends were trimmed by 1 base and 5 bases, with 17 bases remaining between them. This CDR3 has 16 residues. The CDR3: CASSQGALGGVETQYF. The CDR3 bases are TGTGCCAGCAGCCAAGGGGCCCTAGGAGGGGTCGAGACCCAGTACTTC.

In its sample, this clone was seen a few times. V gene TRBV7-9 combines with J gene TRBJ2-7; D uncertain. The V end lost 5 bases, the J end lost 3 bases, and 8 bases lay between the germline ends. The CDR3 has 12 residues. The V gene's germline CDR1 is SEHNR and CDR2 FQNEAQ (reference sequence). CDR3 in amino acids: CASSTQSYEQYF. CDR3 sequence (DNA): TGTGCCAGCAGCACGCAGAGCTACGAGCAGTACTTC.